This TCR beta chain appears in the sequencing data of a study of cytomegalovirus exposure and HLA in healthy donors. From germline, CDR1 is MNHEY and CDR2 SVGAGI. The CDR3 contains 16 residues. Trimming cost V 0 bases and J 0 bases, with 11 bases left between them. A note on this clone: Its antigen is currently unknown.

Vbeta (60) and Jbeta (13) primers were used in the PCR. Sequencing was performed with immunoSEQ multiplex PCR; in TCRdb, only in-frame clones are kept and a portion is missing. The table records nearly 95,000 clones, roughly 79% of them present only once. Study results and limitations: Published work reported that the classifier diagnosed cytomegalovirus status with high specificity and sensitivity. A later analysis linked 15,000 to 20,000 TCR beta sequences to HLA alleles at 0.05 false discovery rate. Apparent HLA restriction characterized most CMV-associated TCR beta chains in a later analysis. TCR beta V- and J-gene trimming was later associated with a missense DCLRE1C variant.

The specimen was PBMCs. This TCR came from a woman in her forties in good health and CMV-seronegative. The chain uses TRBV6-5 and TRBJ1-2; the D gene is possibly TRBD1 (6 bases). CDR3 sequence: CASSYSTGTSNYGYTF. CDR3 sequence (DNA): TGTGCCAGCAGTTACTCGACAGGCACCTCTAACTATGGCTACACCTTC.